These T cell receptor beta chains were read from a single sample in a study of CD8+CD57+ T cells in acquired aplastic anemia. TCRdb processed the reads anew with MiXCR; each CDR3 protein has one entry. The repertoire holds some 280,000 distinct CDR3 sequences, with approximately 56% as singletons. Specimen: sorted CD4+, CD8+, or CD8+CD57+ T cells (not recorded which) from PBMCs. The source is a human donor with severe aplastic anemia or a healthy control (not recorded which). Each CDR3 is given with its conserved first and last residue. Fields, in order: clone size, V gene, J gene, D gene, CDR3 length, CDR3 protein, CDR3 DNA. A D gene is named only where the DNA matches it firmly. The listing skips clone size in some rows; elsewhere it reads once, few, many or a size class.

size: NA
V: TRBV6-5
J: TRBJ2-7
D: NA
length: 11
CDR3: CASSTRLDTLF
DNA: TGTGCCAGCAGTACCCGTCTGGATACCCTCTTC

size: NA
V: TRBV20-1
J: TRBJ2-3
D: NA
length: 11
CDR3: CSAHLGDTQYF
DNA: TGCAGTGCTCACTTAGGGGATACGCAGTATTTT

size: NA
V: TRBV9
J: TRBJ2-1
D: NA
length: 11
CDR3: CASSSRGEQFF
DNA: TGTGCCAGCAGCTCCCGGGGGGAGCAGTTCTTC

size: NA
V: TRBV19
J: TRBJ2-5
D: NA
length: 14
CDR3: CASSPSFGVETQYF
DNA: TGTGCCAGTAGTCCGTCATTCGGGGTGGAGACCCAGTACTTC

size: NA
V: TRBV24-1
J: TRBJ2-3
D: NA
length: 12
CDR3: CATRTSTDTQYF
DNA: TGTGCCACCAGGACGAGCACAGATACGCAGTATTTT

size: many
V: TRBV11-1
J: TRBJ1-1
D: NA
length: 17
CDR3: CASSFHQGTTYHAEAFF
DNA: TGTGCCAGCAGCTTTCATCAGGGGACTACCTACCACGCTGAAGCTTTCTTT

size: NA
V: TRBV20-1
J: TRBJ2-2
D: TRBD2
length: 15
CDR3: CSAGRGGPNTGELFF
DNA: TGCAGTGCTGGCCGCGGGGGGCCGAACACCGGGGAGCTGTTTTTT

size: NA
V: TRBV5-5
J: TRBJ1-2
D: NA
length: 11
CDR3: CASSLRWGDTF
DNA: TGTGCCAGCAGCTTGAGGTGGGGGGACACCTTC

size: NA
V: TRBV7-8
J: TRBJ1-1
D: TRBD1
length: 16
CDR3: CASSLEPGTATSGAFF
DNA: TGTGCCAGCAGCTTGGAACCCGGGACAGCCACCAGCGGAGCTTTCTTT

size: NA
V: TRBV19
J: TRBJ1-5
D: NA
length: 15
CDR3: CASSKLPTRNQPQHF
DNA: TGTGCCAGTAGTAAATTACCGACAAGGAATCAGCCCCAGCATTTT

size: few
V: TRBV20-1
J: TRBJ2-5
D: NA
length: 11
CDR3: CSATGERTQYF
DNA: TGCAGTGCTACAGGGGAAAGGACCCAGTACTTC

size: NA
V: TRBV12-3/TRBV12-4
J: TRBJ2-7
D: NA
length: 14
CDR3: CASSFYREPYEQYF
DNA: TGTGCCAGCAGTTTCTACAGGGAACCCTACGAGCAGTACTTC

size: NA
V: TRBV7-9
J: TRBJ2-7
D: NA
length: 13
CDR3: CASSLEALYEQYF
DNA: TGTGCCAGCAGCTTGGAAGCCCTCTACGAGCAGTACTTC

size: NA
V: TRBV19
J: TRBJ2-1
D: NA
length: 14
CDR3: CASSHGGLADQQFF
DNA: TGTGCCAGTAGCCACGGAGGGCTAGCTGATCAGCAGTTCTTC

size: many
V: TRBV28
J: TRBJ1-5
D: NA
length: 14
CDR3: CASSSQGRGQPQHF
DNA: TGTGCCAGCAGTTCACAGGGACGCGGTCAGCCCCAGCATTTT

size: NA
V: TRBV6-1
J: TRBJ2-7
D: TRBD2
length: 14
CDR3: CASGGKREVYEQYF
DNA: TGTGCCAGCGGAGGAAAGCGGGAGGTCTACGAGCAGTACTTC

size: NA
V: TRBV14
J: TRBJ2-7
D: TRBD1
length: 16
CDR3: CASSPDPGQGSYEQYF
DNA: TGTGCCAGCAGCCCCGATCCGGGACAGGGGTCCTACGAGCAGTACTTC

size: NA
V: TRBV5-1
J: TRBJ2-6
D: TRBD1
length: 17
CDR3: CASSLRSRTGVRGTEAF
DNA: TGCGCCAGCAGCTTGAGATCCAGGACAGGGGTGAGGGGCACTGAAGCTTTC

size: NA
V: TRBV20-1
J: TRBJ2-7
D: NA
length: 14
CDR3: CSARDLGGSYEQYF
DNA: TGCAGTGCTAGAGATCTCGGGGGATCCTACGAGCAGTACTTC

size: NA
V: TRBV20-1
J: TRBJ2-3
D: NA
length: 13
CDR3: CSDRRPSTDTQYF
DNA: TGCAGTGATAGGAGACCGAGCACAGATACGCAGTATTTT

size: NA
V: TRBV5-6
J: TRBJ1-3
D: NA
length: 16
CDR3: CASSFGLAGTGNTIYF
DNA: TGTGCCAGCAGCTTCGGACTAGCGGGGACTGGAAACACCATATATTTT

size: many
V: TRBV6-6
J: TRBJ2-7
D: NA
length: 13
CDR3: CASSRQESYEQYF
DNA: TGTGCCAGCAGCAGACAGGAGAGCTACGAGCAGTACTTC

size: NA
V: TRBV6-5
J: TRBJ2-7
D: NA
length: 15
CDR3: CASSPSVAALYEQYF
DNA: TGTGCCAGCAGCCCCTCGGTAGCGGCGCTCTACGAGCAGTACTTC

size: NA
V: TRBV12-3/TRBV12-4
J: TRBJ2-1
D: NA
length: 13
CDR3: CASSAGGFDEQFF
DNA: TGTGCCAGCAGCGCCGGTGGCTTTGACGAGCAGTTCTTC

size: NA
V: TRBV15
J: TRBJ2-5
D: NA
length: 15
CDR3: CATSEEWGLEETQYF
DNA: TGTGCCACCAGCGAAGAGTGGGGGCTCGAGGAGACCCAGTACTTC

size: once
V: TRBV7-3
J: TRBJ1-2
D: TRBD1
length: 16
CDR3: CASSPDYRGRSYGYTF
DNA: TGTGCCAGCAGCCCCGATTACAGGGGGCGAAGCTATGGCTACACCTTC

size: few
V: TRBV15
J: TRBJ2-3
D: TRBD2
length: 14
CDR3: CATSSGGDTDTQYF
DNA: TGTGCCACCAGCAGCGGGGGGGACACAGATACGCAGTATTTT

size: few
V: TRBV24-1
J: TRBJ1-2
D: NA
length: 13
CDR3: CATSDTIYYGYTF
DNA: TGTGCCACCAGTGATACCATTTACTATGGCTACACCTTC

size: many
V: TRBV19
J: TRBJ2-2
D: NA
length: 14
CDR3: CASRETKNTGELFF
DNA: TGTGCCAGTAGGGAGACGAAGAACACCGGGGAGCTGTTTTTT

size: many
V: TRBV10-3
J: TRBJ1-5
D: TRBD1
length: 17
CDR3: CAISESGRGHGNQPQHF
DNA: TGTGCCATCAGTGAGTCCGGCAGGGGGCATGGCAATCAGCCCCAGCATTTT

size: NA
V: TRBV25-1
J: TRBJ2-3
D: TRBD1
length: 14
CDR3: CASSMIGQGDTQYF
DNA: TGTGCCAGTAGTATGATAGGACAGGGAGATACGCAGTATTTT

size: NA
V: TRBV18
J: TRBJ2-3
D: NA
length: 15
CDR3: CASSPWGGRPDTQYF
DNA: TGTGCCAGCTCCCCCTGGGGGGGCAGGCCAGATACGCAGTATTTT

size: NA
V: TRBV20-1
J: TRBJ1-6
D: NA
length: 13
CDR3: CSARRGGRSPLHF
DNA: TGCAGTGCGAGACGGGGGGGTAGGTCACCCCTCCACTTT

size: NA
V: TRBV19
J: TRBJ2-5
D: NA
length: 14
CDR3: CASSPRGGVETQCF
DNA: TGTGCCAGTAGTCCTCGAGGAGGGGTTGAGACCCAGTGCTTC

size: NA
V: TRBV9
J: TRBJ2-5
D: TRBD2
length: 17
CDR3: CASSLRGGSGEGETQYF
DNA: TGTGCCAGCAGCTTAAGGGGAGGTAGCGGGGAAGGAGAGACCCAGTACTTC

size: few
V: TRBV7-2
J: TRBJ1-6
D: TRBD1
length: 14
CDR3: CASSPSTGDSPLHF
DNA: TGTGCCAGCAGCCCCTCGACAGGGGATTCACCCCTCCACTTT

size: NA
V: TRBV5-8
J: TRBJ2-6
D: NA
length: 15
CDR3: CASSTGVSGANVLTF
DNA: TGTGCCAGCAGCACGGGCGTCAGTGGGGCCAACGTCCTGACTTTC

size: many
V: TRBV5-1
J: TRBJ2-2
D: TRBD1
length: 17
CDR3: CASSLGQGAFSTGELFF
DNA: TGCGCCAGCAGCTTGGGACAGGGGGCGTTTAGCACCGGGGAGCTGTTTTTT